Listed below are T cell receptor beta chains from one sample, sequenced in a study of siplizumab effects on memory and regulatory T cells. TCRdb's copy holds only in-frame clones and misses some; the assay was immunoSEQ multiplex PCR. The sample records approximately 100,000 clones, just over 90% being singletons. Sequenced input: Tregs sorted from blood. The receptor set was obtained from a human donor in good health. The conserved cysteine and the conserved F or W are not part of the CDR3 here. A D gene is named only where the DNA matches it firmly. A clone size is listed for some rows: how often the clone was seen (once, few, many), or a class if it is expanded.

-,TRBV19,TRBJ1-6,-,ASSIGPGPGNSPLH
-,TRBV6-5,TRBJ1-1,-,ASSYSGALNTEAF
-,TRBV7-9,TRBJ1-1,-,ASSTRTVNTEAF
-,TRBV5-1,TRBJ2-1,TRBD2,ASSVLAGGNNEQF
-,TRBV6-6,TRBJ1-2,TRBD1,ASSRQGAVYGYT
-,TRBV19,TRBJ1-2,-,ASRALGPTERYGYT
-,TRBV11-1,TRBJ1-2,TRBD1,ASSPDRNYGYT
-,TRBV6-1,TRBJ2-1,TRBD1,ASSVTDRGRPYNEQF
-,TRBV4-1,TRBJ2-7,TRBD1,ASSQDSPRGFYEQY
-,TRBV19,TRBJ1-2,-,ASKEDYGYT
-,TRBV10-2,TRBJ2-3,-,ASSVLELGLKALRDMAQY
-,TRBV28,TRBJ2-7,-,ASSLGPRSYEQY
-,TRBV5-1,TRBJ2-7,TRBD1,ASSLFGQEEYEQY
-,TRBV7-8,TRBJ2-3,-,ASSPAKADTQY
-,TRBV5-1,TRBJ1-2,-,ASTKGMDYGYT
-,TRBV2,TRBJ1-2,-,ASSGGTYGYT
-,TRBV19,TRBJ1-5,TRBD1,ASADRGRWQPQH
-,TRBV5-5,TRBJ2-7,-,ASSLTIGTVIDYEQY
-,TRBV18,TRBJ2-7,-,ATAAGTSYEQY
-,TRBV5-4,TRBJ2-5,TRBD2,ASSLTSGQETQY
-,TRBV7-2,TRBJ2-7,-,ASSLYWDIAY
-,TRBV6-5,TRBJ1-2,-,ASSLTGLGGYT
once,TRBV2,TRBJ2-3,-,ASSESGYTQY
-,TRBV7-9,TRBJ2-3,-,ASSPGGDTQY
-,TRBV9,TRBJ1-4,-,ASSEQTAPYEKLF
-,TRBV5-6,TRBJ2-5,-,ASSLGLFQETQY